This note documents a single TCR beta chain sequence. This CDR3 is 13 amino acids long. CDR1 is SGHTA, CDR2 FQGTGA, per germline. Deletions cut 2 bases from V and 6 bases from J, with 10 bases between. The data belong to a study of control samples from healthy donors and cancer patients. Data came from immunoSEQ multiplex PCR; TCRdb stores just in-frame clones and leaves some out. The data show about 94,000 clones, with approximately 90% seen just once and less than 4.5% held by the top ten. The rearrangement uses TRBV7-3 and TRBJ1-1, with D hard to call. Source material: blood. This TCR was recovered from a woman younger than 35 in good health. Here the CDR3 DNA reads TGTGCCAGCAGCTTAGATCATGGGTCTGAAGCTTTCTTT. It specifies CASSLDHGSEAFF.